The 11 T cell receptor beta chains below all came from one sample that was sequenced in a study of response to subunit inactivated influenza vaccine. TCRdb re-called the RT-PCR reads with MiXCR, one entry per CDR3 protein. The data contain 500,000 to 600,000 distinct CDR3 sequences, 12% of them seen just once; the ten biggest clones take up approximately 10%. This specimen was PBMCs from blood, taken on the day of vaccination. Source of these receptors: a man aged 45 to 65 who received an inactivated influenza vaccine.

In its sample, this clonotype was seen a few times. The chain recombines TRBV20-1 with TRBJ2-6; D is uncertain. CDR1 and CDR2 from the germline V gene are DFQATT and SNEGSKA (reference sequence). The CDR3 is 14 amino acids. The V end was cut by 4 bases, the J end by 0 bases, with 7 bases between. The CDR3 loop reads CSAMAGSGANVLTF. The CDR3 DNA sequence: TGCAGTGCTATGGCAGGCTCTGGGGCCAACGTCCTGACTTTC.

The chain uses TRBV24-1 and TRBJ2-5, with no clear D. CDR1 is KGHDR, CDR2 SFDVKD, per germline. The CDR3 contains 15 residues. Between the trimmed V and J ends, which lost 4 bases and 5 bases, there was a span of 16 bases. CDR3 in DNA: TGTGCCACCAGTGACGAAGTGAAGGATAGGGAGACCCAGTACTTC. Its translation is CATSDEVKDRETQYF.

This clonotype was recorded at least ten times. This CDR3 is CASSLHFVRSNEQYF. CDR3 DNA: TGTGCCAGCAGCTTACACTTTGTTCGGTCCAACGAGCAGTACTTC. V gene TRBV7-8 combines with J gene TRBJ2-7; D not resolved. Trimming pared 2 bases from V and 5 bases from J, leaving 16 bases between. Germline lookup yields CDR1 SGHVS and CDR2 FQNEAQ. The CDR3 is 15 residues long.

CDR3 sequence (DNA): TGTGCCAGCTCACGGGCGTTTACCGGGACGGACACTGAAGCTTTCTTT. Its protein is CASSRAFTGTDTEAFF. This sequence joins TRBV18 and TRBJ1-1, with TRBD1 as a possible D gene (5 bases). The CDR3 has 16 amino acids. Germline lookup yields CDR1 KGHSH and CDR2 LQKENI. Trimming shortened V by 4 bases and J by 3 bases, and 18 bases separated the two germline ends.

This clonotype was picked up a small number of times. The genes are TRBV4-2 and TRBJ2-1; either TRBD1 or TRBD2 may supply D (5 bases each). The V gene's germline CDR1 is LGHNA and CDR2 YNFKEQ. V shed 5 bases and J shed 7 bases, with 18 bases lying between them. CDR3 length: 15 amino acids. CDR3 nucleotide sequence: TGTGCCAGCAGCTTCACCGGGACGGATACAAATGAGCAGTTCTTC. Protein: CASSFTGTDTNEQFF.

This clonotype was picked up a small number of times. The rearrangement links TRBV29-1 to TRBJ2-7; tentatively, D is TRBD1 or TRBD2 (7 bases each). CDR3 size: 15 residues. V shed 7 bases and J shed 2 bases, with 21 bases lying between them. Germline CDR1 and CDR2: SQVTM and ANQGSEA. The CDR3 protein is CSAETTGRGPYEQYF. CDR3 DNA: TGCAGCGCCGAGACGACAGGGAGGGGGCCCTACGAGCAGTACTTC.

The rearrangement uses TRBV12-3 or TRBV12-4 and TRBJ2-7, with TRBD1 identical over 10 bases. The CDR3 totals 16 residues. J gave up 3 bases and V 5 bases, and 10 bases lay outside the gene matches. CDR3 nucleotides: TGTGCCAGCAGTGAAACCGGGACAGGGGCATACTACGAGCAGTACTTC. Encoded protein: CASSETGTGAYYEQYF.

The sample holds a few counts of this clonotype. The chain joins TRBV29-1 to TRBJ2-3, with 10 bases lining up with TRBD2. The germline CDR1 and CDR2 sequences are SQVTM and ANQGSEA. V lost 4 bases, J lost 1 base, and 2 bases stayed unmatched. CDR3 length equals 14 residues. The DNA of the CDR3 is TGCAGCGTTGTAGCGGGAGGCCGCACAGATACGCAGTATTTT. Amino acid sequence: CSVVAGGRTDTQYF.

This clonotype showed up just a few times. The chain has TRBV6-2 or TRBV6-3 and TRBJ2-5; 16 positions agree with TRBD2. The V segment lost 2 bases and the J segment 4 bases; nucleotides outside the gene matches: 7. CDR1 MNHEY and CDR2 SVGEGT come from the germline V gene. The CDR3 is made up of 18 amino acids. CDR3 amino acids: CASSYPGTSGGARETQYF. The CDR3, as DNA: TGTGCCAGCAGTTACCCTGGGACTAGCGGGGGGGCAAGAGAGACCCAGTACTTC.

At least ten counts were recorded for this clonotype. V and J are TRBV6-5 and TRBJ2-3; 10 bases are a match to TRBD2. CDR3 length: 18 residues. V dropped 2 bases and J dropped 6; count of bases not matched to a gene: 14. The germline CDR1 and CDR2 sequences are MNHEY and SVGAGI. The CDR3: CASSYGGIAGGHTDTQYF. Here the CDR3 DNA reads TGTGCCAGCAGTTACGGAGGGATAGCGGGGGGCCACACGGATACGCAGTATTTT.

The chain is built from TRBV5-1 and TRBJ2-1; a possible D gene is TRBD2 (6 bases). The germline V and J ends were trimmed by 4 bases and 9 bases, with 20 bases remaining between them. CDR1 SGHRS and CDR2 YFSETQ come from the germline V gene. The CDR3 is 15 residues long. CDR3 loop: CASSSRDLGVGEQFF. Written as DNA, the CDR3 is TGCGCCAGCAGCAGCCGGGACTTGGGGGTCGGTGAGCAGTTCTTC.